The 14 T cell receptor beta chains below all came from one sample that was sequenced in a study of cytotoxic CD8 clonotypes in ibrutinib-treated CLL. Data came from immunoSEQ multiplex PCR; TCRdb stores just in-frame clones and leaves some out. Here the sample spans fewer than 35,000 clones, around 63% being singletons. The sample consisted of PBMCs, taken after 24 months of ibrutinib treatment. The receptors come from a human donor with chronic lymphocytic leukemia.

The gene calls are TRBV9 and TRBJ1-1; TRBD1 agrees at 7 bases. The junction had 8 bases not matched to a gene; V was cut back by 0 bases and J by 0 bases. This CDR3 has 17 residues. The germline CDR1 and CDR2 sequences are SGDLS and YYNGEE. The CDR3 DNA is TGTGCCAGCAGCGTAGAAAAGGGACAGCCGGTGAACACTGAAGCTTTCTTT. This encodes CASSVEKGQPVNTEAFF. The whole variable domain, remainder taken from reference TRBV9 and TRBJ1-1, is DSGVTQTPKHLITATGQRVTLRCSPRSGDLSVYWYQQSLDQGLQFLIQYYNGEERAKGNILERFSAQQFPDLHSELNLSSLELGDSALYFCASSVEKGQPVNTEAFFGQGTRLTVV.

The table lists this clone with a count of one. This chain links TRBV5-4 with TRBJ1-2; 9 positions agree with TRBD1. The CDR3 contains 14 residues. CDR1 and CDR2 (germline): SGHNT, YYREEE (reference sequence). Losses at the gene ends were 0 bases for V and 4 bases for J; bases not matched to a gene: 1. The CDR3 loop is CASSLEDRGYGYTF. The CDR3 DNA reads TGTGCCAGCAGCTTGGAGGACAGGGGCTATGGCTACACCTTC.

The chain carries TRBV7-6 and TRBJ1-2; D call uncertain. Germline V gives CDR1 SGHVS, CDR2 FNYEAQ. This CDR3 spans 15 amino acids. V lost 4 bases to trimming and J lost 6 bases, with 18 bases between them. The CDR3 here is CASSSQMSTSDGYTF. The CDR3 DNA reads as TGTGCCAGCAGCTCCCAAATGAGTACGTCCGATGGCTACACCTTC.

This clone has just a few counts. This CDR3 is CASSSLTSGGPYEQYF. The CDR3 region has the DNA TGTGCCAGCAGTTCCCTGACTAGCGGGGGACCCTACGAGCAGTACTTC. The chain employs TRBV6-5 and TRBJ2-7; 12 nucleotides match TRBD2. Germline CDR1 reads MNHEY; CDR2 reads SVGAGI. This CDR3 contains 16 residues. J was trimmed by 2 bases and V by 4 bases; bases with no gene match: 6.

This clone occurred once. The J gene is TRBJ2-3, the V gene TRBV27; D ambiguous. CDR3 length equals 14 residues. V was clipped by 3 bases and J by 2 bases, with 9 bases between them. Germline V gene lookup returns CDR1 MNHEY and CDR2 SMNVEV (reference sequence). The DNA of the CDR3 is TGTGCCAGCAGTTTGCGGACGGCCACAGATACGCAGTATTTT. The encoded protein is CASSLRTATDTQYF.

The CDR3 nucleotides are TGCAGCGTTTTTCGATCAGTGAACACTGAAGCTTTCTTT. It is translated as CSVFRSVNTEAFF. The chain is built from TRBV29-1 and TRBJ1-1; unclear D gene. V was clipped by 5 bases and J by 0 bases, with 10 bases between them. CDR1 is SQVTM, CDR2 ANQGSEA, per germline. This CDR3 is built from 13 residues.

This clone came up a few times. The chain carries TRBV4-1 and TRBJ1-1; D unclear. CDR1 is MGHRA, CDR2 YSYEKL, per germline. This CDR3 region has 14 residues. V shed 1 base and J shed 4 bases, with 10 bases lying between them. For the CDR3, the DNA is TGCGCCAGCAGCCAAGTGGTGGGTACCACTGAAGCTTTCTTT. This translates into CASSQVVGTTEAFF.

The chain has TRBV18 and TRBJ2-1; 7 bases are a match to TRBD1. The CDR3 loop spans 12 amino acids. Looked up from germline, CDR1 is KGHSH and CDR2 is LQKENI. V dropped 3 bases and J dropped 9; count of bases not matched to a gene: 2. This CDR3 is CASSPTGFEQFF. DNA of the CDR3: TGTGCCAGCTCACCGACAGGGTTTGAGCAGTTCTTC.

This clone was observed a handful of times. The chain recombines TRBV7-9 with TRBJ1-2; D unresolved. CDR3 length: 13 residues. V lost 4 bases and J lost 6, with 12 bases in between. CDR1 SEHNR and CDR2 FQNEAQ come from the germline V gene (reference sequence). The CDR3 DNA follows: TGTGCCAGCAGCTCTCCCAGATACGATGGCTACACCTTC. It is translated as CASSSPRYDGYTF.

The J gene is TRBJ1-1, the V gene TRBV6-5; 8 bases agree with TRBD1. Germline CDR1 reads MNHEY; CDR2 reads SVGAGI. The CDR3 has 15 amino acids. Trimming removed 8 bases from V and 1 base from J; junction bases left unmatched: 9. The CDR3 reads CASGRGGQANTEAFF. CDR3 in DNA: TGTGCCAGCGGGCGGGGGGGACAGGCGAACACTGAAGCTTTCTTT.

V usage is TRBV7-9 and J usage is TRBJ1-2; D unclear. Germline V lookup: CDR1 SEHNR, CDR2 FQNEAQ (reference sequence). The CDR3 loop spans 14 amino acids. The ends were cut back, 2 bases at V and 2 bases at J, with 9 bases in the middle. CDR3 residues: CASSLLDGNYGYTF. CDR3 nucleotides: TGTGCCAGCAGCTTACTGGACGGGAACTATGGCTACACCTTC.

This rearrangement joins TRBV6-5 to TRBJ1-1, with D perhaps matching TRBD1 (6 bases). This CDR3 comprises 15 residues. V was trimmed by 2 bases and J by 4 bases, leaving 14 bases between them. The germline gives CDR1 MNHEY, CDR2 SVGAGI. CDR3 nucleotides: TGTGCCAGCAGTTACGCGGACAGATCCGGCACTGAAGCTTTCTTT. It encodes CASSYADRSGTEAFF.

This chain connects TRBV9 to TRBJ1-2; D may be TRBD1 (5 bases). Between the trimmed V and J ends, which lost 3 bases and 0 bases, there was a span of 6 bases. The CDR3 length is 13 residues. CDR1 and CDR2 (germline): SGDLS, YYNGEE. CDR3 in amino acids: CASSAGPNYGYTF. The CDR3 nucleotides read TGTGCCAGCAGCGCGGGACCTAACTATGGCTACACCTTC.

A note on this clone: A read error may account for a junction end that differs from germline. This chain joins TRBV6-6 and TRBJ1-5; weak D call: TRBD1 (5 bases). This CDR3 comprises 11 residues. The germline CDR1 and CDR2 sequences are MNHNY and SVGAGI (reference sequence). The CDR3 coding sequence is TGTGCCAGCAGTTATCGACAGCCTCAGCATTTT. This sequence encodes CASSYRQPQHF.